The TCR beta chain under discussion was sequenced for a study of beta chain features in type 1 diabetes. Findings and caveats of the study: VDJ junctions from type 1 diabetes patients carried fewer insertions and larger deletions. People with Type 1 diabetes carried modestly yet significantly shorter TCRB CDR3s in all four CD4+ subsets.

What was sequenced were expressed TCRB transcripts, since all of the isolated RNA had been reverse transcribed. Method: immunoSEQ multiplex PCR; TCRdb's copy keeps in-frame clones and lacks some. This repertoire shows 600,000 or so clones, around 15% found once; its top ten account for 0.035% to 0.045%. There was one heparinised blood draw per donor, averaging approximately 120 mL. Using CD45RO/CCR7/CD25/CD127/CD95/CD27, CD4+ naive, central memory, regulatory and stem cell-like memory cells were sorted. On this clone: Its antigen remains unknown.

This TCR came from a young man with type 1 diabetes. The sample taken for sequencing was naive CD4+ T cells from blood.

CDR3 nucleotides: TGTGCCAGCAGCTTAGCCGGGAACAGGGGGCACGATACGCAGTATTTT. This codes for CASSLAGNRGHDTQYF. The chain combines TRBV7-2 with TRBJ2-3; 9 nucleotides agree with TRBD1. CDR1 is SGHTA, CDR2 FQGNSA, per germline. J gave up 6 bases and V 0 bases, and 7 bases lay outside the gene matches. The CDR3 has 16 residues.